The source of this T cell receptor (beta chain) is a study of shared clonotypes between healthy human individuals. CD45RA+ naive and CD45RA-negative memory subsets were separated from CD4+ cells. Clones were read by immunoSEQ multiplex PCR, and TCRdb kept only the in-frame ones, dropping some. This table holds about 1.1 million clones, 60% to 85% found once. Ten or more counts support this clone. Antigen specificity is unknown. Germline CDR1 is MDHEN and CDR2 is SYDVKM. Trimming removed 2 bases from V and 1 base from J, with 15 bases in between. This CDR3 is built from 17 residues. General study findings and limits: Clonotypes that were shared across four donors made up roughly 5% of naive CD4 clonotypes. Researchers sampled blood only, noting tissue repertoires likely differ.

The source material was memory CD4+ T cells from PBMCs. This sample's subset: CD45RA-negative fraction. This chain joins TRBV28 and TRBJ1-5, with D possibly matching TRBD1 (5 bases). The sequence was obtained from a man aged 18 to 30 in good health. Some clones in this sample may be carry-over from other donors' samples. Written as DNA, the CDR3 is TGTGCCAGCAGTTTAAACTCGGGGGGTTGGAGCAATCAGCCCCAGCATTTT. This codes for CASSLNSGGWSNQPQHF.